The clone carrying this TCR beta chain was seen only once. The sample originates from a study of blood T cell repertoires in COVID-19. The wider study: Acute-phase and convalescent COVID-19 samples originated in the United States, Italy and Spain. T cells, B-cell-depleted T cells, or PBMCs provided the cDNA or gDNA that served as material.

After removal of 3 bases from V and 5 bases from J, the junction contained 7 bases not matched to a gene. CDR1 is DFQATT, CDR2 SNEGSKA, per germline (reference sequence). CDR3 length: 14 residues. In the source study's methods: Reference gene primer amplification in the assay estimated nucleated cell counts. The method was immunoSEQ multiplex PCR; TCRdb's version includes in-frame clones alone and lacks a portion of them. V, J and clone size reflect that table, while D and trimming were determined from the DNA. The table lists some 110,000 clones, around 76% of them singletons. This chain uses TRBV20-1 with TRBJ1-2; TRBD1 agrees at 9 bases. The sample comprised peripheral blood. The receptor's source is a woman in her 70s with acute or convalescent COVID-19. The CDR3 nucleotides are TGCAGTGCTAGTCAACAGGGGGCAGGGTATGGCTACACCTTC. Amino acids: CSASQQGAGYGYTF.